A selection of T cell receptor beta chains follows, all from one sample in a study of cytomegalovirus exposure and HLA in healthy donors. Assay: immunoSEQ multiplex PCR; the TCRdb copy retains only in-frame clones and omits some. The sample comprises approximately 140,000 clones, 77% of which are singletons, and 4.5% to 6% rests with the top ten. Source material: PBMCs. The source of these receptors is a woman aged 45-65 years in good health and CMV-seronegative. The CDR3 runs from the conserved cysteine through the conserved F or W. Each record gives: V gene, CDR3 protein.

TRBV4-3 | CASSQERFGQASYEQYF
TRBV6-6 | CAVAGLAGGTDTQYF
TRBV15 | CATSRPRNRGSTDTQYF
TRBV30 | CAWSVLGRNYGYTF
TRBV5-6 | CASSLPTGGGYGYTF
TRBV19 | CASSPRVLAGGYNEQFF
TRBV29-1 | CSVDLTGTNYGYTF
TRBV7-8 | CASSLRGGQGSYEQYF
TRBV7-3 | CASSLSPVHSYEQYF
TRBV19 | CASSSGPQETQYF
TRBV12-5 | CASQSSNQPQHF
TRBV19 | CASSHRDYQETQYF
TRBV29-1 | CSVGTNSNQPQHF